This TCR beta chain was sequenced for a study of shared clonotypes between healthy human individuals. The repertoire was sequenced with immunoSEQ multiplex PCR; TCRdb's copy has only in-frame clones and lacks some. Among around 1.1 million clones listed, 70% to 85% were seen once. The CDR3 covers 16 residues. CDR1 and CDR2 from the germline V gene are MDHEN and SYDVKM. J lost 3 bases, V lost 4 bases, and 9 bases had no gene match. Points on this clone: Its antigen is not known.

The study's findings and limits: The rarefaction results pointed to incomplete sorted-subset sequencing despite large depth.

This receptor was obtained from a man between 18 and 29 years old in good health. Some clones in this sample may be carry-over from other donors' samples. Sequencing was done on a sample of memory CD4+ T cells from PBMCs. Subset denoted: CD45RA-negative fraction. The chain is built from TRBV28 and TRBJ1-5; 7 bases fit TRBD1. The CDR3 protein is CASSSSTGQFNQPQHF. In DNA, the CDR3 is TGTGCCAGCAGTTCTAGCACGGGACAGTTCAATCAGCCCCAGCATTTT.